This T cell receptor beta chain was found in a study of cytomegalovirus exposure and HLA in healthy donors (dated by TCRdb to 2015 to 2018). Study-level background: According to a later analysis, the approximately 120 validation repertoires were produced on the same platform as the 666 repertoires of the first cohort. The study aimed to test whether signatures of past pathogen exposure could be identified by cataloging public T cell receptors. Along with the roughly 670-subject first cohort, a separate validation cohort of over a hundred different subjects was used. To predict cytomegalovirus infection status, the study combined high-throughput TCR immunosequencing, statistical association of individual TCRs with disease status, and machine learning. The study at large found these results: In the study, around 150 TCR beta chains were listed as associated with cytomegalovirus. Cytomegalovirus status was reported to be diagnosed by the classifier with high specificity and sensitivity in both the original and validation cohorts. A later analysis had no HLA typing for the validation cohort, so co-occurrence there was scored across all 130 or so repertoires. The authors suggested that the approach could potentially be generalized to other disease states and immunological phenotypes. Of the cluster scores, approximately 95% were above 0 in a later analysis, which found that TCRs clustered in the first cohort also tended to co-occur in the 120 validation repertoires. A few of the identified cytomegalovirus-associated TCR beta chains were confirmed in vitro to be specific for cytomegalovirus antigens. While some public TCRs were present in many individuals, most TCR sequences turned up only very rarely across donors.

The library was generated by the immunoSEQ multiplex PCR assay. On the authors' methods: A statistical classification framework was developed to diagnose cytomegalovirus status using the catalog of TCR beta chain sequences. This is the immuneACCESS table as TCRdb keeps it, with only in-frame sequences that have V and J called. A part of the clones is gone; compared with another copy, unresolved V genes explain less than half, and the rest is unexplained. The D gene and trimming were derived from the DNA, and the V and J assignments and clone size from that table. Recorded for this sample are over 200,000 clones; approximately 80% of them occurred a single time. The ten largest clonotypes hold about an eighth of the sample. The donors were included in the validation cohort of roughly 120 subjects, a group kept apart from the approximately 650-subject first cohort. V drops 2 bases and J drops 3 bases, leaving 13 bases in between. The CDR3 has 15 amino acids, counting the end cysteine and phenylalanine. This entry keeps only the CDR3 DNA: 45 bases, framed from base 1. Reading the germline V gene gives CDR1 MGHDK and CDR2 SYGVNS.

A word on this clone: Its antigen is unknown. No much larger clonotype is one base removed from it; base qualities were not supplied.

The specimen was PBMCs. The chain couples TRBV25-1 to TRBJ1-1, with TRBD1 perhaps the D gene, on 6 matching bases. The clonotype originates from a woman in her twenties or thirties in good health and CMV-seropositive. The CDR3 loop reads CASSEGGRGDTEAFF. The bases read TGTGCCAGCAGTGAAGGAGGCAGGGGTGACACTGAAGCTTTCTTT. When the CDR3 is completed using the reference TRBV25-1 and TRBJ1-1 genes on either side, the full variable domain is EADIYQTPRYLVIGTGKKITLECSQTMGHDKMYWYQQDPGMELHLIHYSYGVNSTEKGDLSSESTVSRIRTEHFPLTLESARPSHTSQYLCASSEGGRGDTEAFFGQGTRLTVV.